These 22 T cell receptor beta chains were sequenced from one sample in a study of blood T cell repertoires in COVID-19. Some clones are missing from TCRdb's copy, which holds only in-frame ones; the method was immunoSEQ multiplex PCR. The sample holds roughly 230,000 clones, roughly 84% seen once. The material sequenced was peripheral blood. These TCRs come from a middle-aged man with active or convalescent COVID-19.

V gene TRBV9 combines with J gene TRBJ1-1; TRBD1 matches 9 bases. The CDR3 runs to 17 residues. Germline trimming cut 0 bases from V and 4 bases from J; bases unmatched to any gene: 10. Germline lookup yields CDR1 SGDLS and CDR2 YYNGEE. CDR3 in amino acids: CASSVAGTGPLGTEAFF. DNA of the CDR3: TGTGCCAGCAGCGTAGCCGGGACAGGGCCGTTAGGCACTGAAGCTTTCTTT.

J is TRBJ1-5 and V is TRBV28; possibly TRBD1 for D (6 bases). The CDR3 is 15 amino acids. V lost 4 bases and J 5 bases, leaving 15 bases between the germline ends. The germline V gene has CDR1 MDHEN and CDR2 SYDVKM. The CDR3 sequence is CASSSVGGRDQPQHF. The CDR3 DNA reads TGTGCCAGCAGTTCAGTAGGGGGGAGGGATCAGCCCCAGCATTTT.

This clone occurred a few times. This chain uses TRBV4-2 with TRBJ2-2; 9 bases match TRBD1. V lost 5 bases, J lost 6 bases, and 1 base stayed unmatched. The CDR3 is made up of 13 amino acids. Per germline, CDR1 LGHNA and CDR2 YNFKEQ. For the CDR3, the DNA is TGTGCCAGCAGCGGGACAGGGCCCGGGGAGCTGTTTTTT. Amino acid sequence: CASSGTGPGELFF.

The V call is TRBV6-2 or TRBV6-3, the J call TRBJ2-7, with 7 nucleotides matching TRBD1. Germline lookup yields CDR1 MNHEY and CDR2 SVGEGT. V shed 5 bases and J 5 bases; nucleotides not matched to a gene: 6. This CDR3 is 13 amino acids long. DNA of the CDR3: TGTGCCAGCAGTATCGGACAGGTCGACGAGCAGTACTTC. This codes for CASSIGQVDEQYF.

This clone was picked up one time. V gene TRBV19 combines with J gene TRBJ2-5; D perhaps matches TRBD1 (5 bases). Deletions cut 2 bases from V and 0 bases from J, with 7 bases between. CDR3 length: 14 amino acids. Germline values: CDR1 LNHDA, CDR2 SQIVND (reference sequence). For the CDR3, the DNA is TGTGCCAGTAGTATACAGGGTTACCAAGAGACCCAGTACTTC. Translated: CASSIQGYQETQYF.

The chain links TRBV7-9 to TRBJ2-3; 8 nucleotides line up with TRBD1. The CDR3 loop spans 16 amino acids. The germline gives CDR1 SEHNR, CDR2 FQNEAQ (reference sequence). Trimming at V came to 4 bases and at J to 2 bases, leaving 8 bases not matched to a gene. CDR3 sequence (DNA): TGTGCCAGCAGCTCTTCACAGGGGGTGTTCACAGATACGCAGTATTTT. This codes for CASSSSQGVFTDTQYF.

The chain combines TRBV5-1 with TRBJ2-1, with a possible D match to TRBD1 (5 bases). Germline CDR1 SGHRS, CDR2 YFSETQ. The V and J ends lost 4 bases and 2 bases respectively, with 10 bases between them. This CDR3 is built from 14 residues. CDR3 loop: CASSADSTYNEQFF. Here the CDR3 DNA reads TGCGCCAGCAGCGCAGACAGCACCTACAATGAGCAGTTCTTC.

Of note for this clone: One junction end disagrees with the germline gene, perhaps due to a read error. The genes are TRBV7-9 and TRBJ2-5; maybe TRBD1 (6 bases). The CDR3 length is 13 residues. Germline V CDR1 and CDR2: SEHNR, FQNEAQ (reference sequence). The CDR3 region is CASSPYSQGLPHF. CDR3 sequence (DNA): TGTGCCAGCAGCCCATATTCTCAGGGGCTACCGCACTTC.

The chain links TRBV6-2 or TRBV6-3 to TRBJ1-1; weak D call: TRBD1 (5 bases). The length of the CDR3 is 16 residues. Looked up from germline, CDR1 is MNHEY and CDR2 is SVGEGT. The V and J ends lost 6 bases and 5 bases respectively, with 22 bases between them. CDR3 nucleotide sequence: TGTGCCAGCAGCTGGGACCCCGGGTCTGGGGGGACTGAAGCTTTCTTT. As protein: CASSWDPGSGGTEAFF.

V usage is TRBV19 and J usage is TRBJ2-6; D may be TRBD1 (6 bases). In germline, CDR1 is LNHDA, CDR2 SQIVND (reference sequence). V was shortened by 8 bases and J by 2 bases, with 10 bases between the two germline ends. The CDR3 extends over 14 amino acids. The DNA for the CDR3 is TGTGCCAGTGGCGCAGGGGCTGGGGCCAACGTCCTGACTTTC. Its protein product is CASGAGAGANVLTF.

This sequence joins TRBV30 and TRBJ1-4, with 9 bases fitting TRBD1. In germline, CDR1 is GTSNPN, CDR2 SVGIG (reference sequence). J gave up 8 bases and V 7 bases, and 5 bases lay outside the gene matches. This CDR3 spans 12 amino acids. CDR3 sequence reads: CALGQGGEKLFF. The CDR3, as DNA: TGTGCCTTGGGACAGGGTGGAGAAAAACTGTTTTTT. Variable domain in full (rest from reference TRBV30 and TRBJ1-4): SQTIHQWPATLVQPVGSPLSLECTVEGTSNPNLYWYRQAAGRGLQLLFYSVGIGQISSEVPQNLSASRPQDRQFILSSKKLLLSDSGFYLCALGQGGEKLFFGSGTQLSVL.

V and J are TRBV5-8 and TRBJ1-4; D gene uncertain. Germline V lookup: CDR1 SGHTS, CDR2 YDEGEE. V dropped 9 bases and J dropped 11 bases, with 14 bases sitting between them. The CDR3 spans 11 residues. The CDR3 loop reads CANPGGGKLFF. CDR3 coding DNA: TGTGCCAACCCGGGAGGAGGGAAACTGTTTTTT.

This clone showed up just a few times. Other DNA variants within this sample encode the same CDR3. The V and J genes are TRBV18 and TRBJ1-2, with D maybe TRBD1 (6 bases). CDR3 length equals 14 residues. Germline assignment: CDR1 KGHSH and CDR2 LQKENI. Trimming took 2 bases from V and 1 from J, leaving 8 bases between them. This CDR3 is CASSPVRGNYGYTF. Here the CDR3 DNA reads TGTGCCAGCTCACCAGTCAGGGGTAACTATGGCTACACCTTC.

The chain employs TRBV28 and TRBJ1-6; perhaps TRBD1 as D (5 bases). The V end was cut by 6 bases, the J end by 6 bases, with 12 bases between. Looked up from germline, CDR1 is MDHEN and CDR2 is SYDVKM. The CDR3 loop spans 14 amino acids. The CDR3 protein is CASREGLGNSPLHF. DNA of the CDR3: TGTGCCAGCAGGGAGGGGCTTGGTAATTCACCCCTCCACTTT.

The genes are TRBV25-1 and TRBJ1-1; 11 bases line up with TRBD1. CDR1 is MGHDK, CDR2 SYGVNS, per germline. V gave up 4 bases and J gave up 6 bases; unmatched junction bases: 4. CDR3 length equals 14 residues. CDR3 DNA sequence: TGTGCCAGCAGTGGGGGACAGGGGGACGCTGAAGCTTTCTTT. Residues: CASSGGQGDAEAFF.

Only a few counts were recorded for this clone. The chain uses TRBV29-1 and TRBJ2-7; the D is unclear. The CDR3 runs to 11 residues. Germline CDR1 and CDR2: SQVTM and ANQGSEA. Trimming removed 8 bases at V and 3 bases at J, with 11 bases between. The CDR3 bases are TGCAGCATCCGGGTTCTCTACGAGCAGTACTTC. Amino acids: CSIRVLYEQYF.

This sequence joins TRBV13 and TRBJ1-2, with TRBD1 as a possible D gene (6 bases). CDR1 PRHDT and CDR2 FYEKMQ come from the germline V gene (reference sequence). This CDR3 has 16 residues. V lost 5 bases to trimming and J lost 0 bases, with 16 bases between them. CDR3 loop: CASSALRDTTNYGYTF. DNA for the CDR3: TGTGCCAGCAGCGCCCTCCGGGACACAACTAACTATGGCTACACCTTC.

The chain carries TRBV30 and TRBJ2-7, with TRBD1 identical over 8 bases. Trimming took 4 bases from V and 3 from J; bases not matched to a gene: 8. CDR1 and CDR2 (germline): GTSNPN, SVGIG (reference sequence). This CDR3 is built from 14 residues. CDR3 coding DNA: TGTGCCTGGAACCCCGGGACAGGCCACTACGAGCAGTACTTC. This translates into CAWNPGTGHYEQYF. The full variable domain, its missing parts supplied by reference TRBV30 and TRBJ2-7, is SQTIHQWPATLVQPVGSPLSLECTVEGTSNPNLYWYRQAAGRGLQLLFYSVGIGQISSEVPQNLSASRPQDRQFILSSKKLLLSDSGFYLCAWNPGTGHYEQYFGPGTRLTVT.

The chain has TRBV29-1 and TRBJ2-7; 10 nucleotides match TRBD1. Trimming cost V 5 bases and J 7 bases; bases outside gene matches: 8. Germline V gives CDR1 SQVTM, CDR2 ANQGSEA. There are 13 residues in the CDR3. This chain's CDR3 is CSVIRQGAGEQYF. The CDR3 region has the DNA TGCAGCGTTATTCGACAGGGGGCAGGGGAGCAGTACTTC.

The CDR3 loop reads CARGGEMREKLFF. As DNA, the CDR3 is TGCGCCAGGGGGGGAGAGATGCGGGAAAAACTGTTTTTT. The genes are TRBV5-1 and TRBJ1-4, with D possibly TRBD1 on 5 matching bases. Per germline, CDR1 SGHRS and CDR2 YFSETQ. V lost 8 bases and J lost 8, with 16 bases in between. The CDR3 sequence is 13 residues long.

The CDR3 bases are TGCGCCAGCAGCTTGGCCTTCAGGGCGAACACTGAAGCTTTCTTT. Protein product: CASSLAFRANTEAFF. The chain recombines TRBV5-1 with TRBJ1-1; tentative D call: TRBD1 (5 bases). Trimming removed 0 bases at V and 1 base at J, with 10 bases between. Germline CDR1 and CDR2: SGHRS and YFSETQ. The CDR3 runs 15 residues.

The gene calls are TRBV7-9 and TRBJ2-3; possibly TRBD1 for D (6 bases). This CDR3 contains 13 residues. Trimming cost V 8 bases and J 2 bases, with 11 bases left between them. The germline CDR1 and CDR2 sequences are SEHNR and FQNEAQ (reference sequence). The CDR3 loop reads CASVPGDTDTQYF. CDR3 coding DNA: TGTGCCAGCGTACCAGGGGACACAGATACGCAGTATTTT. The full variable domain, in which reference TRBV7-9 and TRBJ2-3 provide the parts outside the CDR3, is DTGVSQNPRHKITKRGQNVTFRCDPISEHNRLYWYRQTLGQGPEFLTYFQNEAQLEKSRLLSDRFSAERPKGSFSTLEIQRTEQGDSAMYLCASVPGDTDTQYFGPGTRLTVL.